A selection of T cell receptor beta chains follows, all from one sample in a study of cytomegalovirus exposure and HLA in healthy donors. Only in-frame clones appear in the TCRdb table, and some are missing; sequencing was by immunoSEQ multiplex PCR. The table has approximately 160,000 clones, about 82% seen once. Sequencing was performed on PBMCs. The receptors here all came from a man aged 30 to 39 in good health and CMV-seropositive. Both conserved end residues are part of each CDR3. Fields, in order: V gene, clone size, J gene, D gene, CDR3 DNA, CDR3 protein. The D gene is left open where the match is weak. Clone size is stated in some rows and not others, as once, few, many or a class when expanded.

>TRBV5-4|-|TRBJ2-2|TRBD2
TGTGCCAGCAGCCGGGGACTAGCGGGGGAGAACACCGGGGAGCTGTTTTTT
CASSRGLAGENTGELFF
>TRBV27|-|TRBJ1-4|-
TGTGCCAGCACCGCGGGGGGGGCTAATGAAAAACTGTTTTTT
CASTAGGANEKLFF
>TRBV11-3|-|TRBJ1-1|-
TGTGCCAGCAGCGAGGGTCCGAACACTGAAGCTTTCTTT
CASSEGPNTEAFF
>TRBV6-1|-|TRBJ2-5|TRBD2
TGTGCCAGCAGGGAACTAGCGGGGGGGCGGACCTACCAAGAGACCCAGTACTTC
CASRELAGGRTYQETQYF
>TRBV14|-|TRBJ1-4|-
TGTGCCAGCAGCCGGAGGGGGGGCCTCGGTGAAAAACTGTTTTTT
CASSRRGGLGEKLFF
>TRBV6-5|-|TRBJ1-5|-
TGTGCCAGCAGTTACTCTAGCCCGCCAAATCAGCCCCAGCATTTT
CASSYSSPPNQPQHF
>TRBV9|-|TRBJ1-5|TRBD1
TGTGCCAGCAGCGTAGGGATAGGGGGCGGCAATCAGCCCCAGCATTTT
CASSVGIGGGNQPQHF
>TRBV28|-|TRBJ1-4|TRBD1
TGTGCCAGCAGTCCACCCGGGACAGGGAATGAAAAACTGTTTTTT
CASSPPGTGNEKLFF
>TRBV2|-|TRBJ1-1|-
TGTGCCAGCAATTGGGGGGGGATGAACACTGAAGCTTTCTTT
CASNWGGMNTEAFF
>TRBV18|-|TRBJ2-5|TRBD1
TGTGCCAGCTCAAGGACAGGGCAAGAGACCCAGTACTTC
CASSRTGQETQYF
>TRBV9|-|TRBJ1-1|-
TGTGCCAGCAGCCTAACAGGGAGACCGAACACTGAAGCTTTCTTT
CASSLTGRPNTEAFF
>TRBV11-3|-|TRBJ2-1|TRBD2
TGTGCCAGCAGCTTACTAGCGGGGGGACACAATGCGCAGTTCTTC
CASSLLAGGHNAQFF
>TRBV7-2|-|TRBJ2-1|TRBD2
TGTGCCAGCAGCCTCGGACTAGGGACCTACAATGAGCAGTTCTTC
CASSLGLGTYNEQFF
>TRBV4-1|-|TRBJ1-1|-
TGCGCCAGCAGCCAAGGGGGGGGTTTACGCACTGAAGCTTTCTTT
CASSQGGGLRTEAFF
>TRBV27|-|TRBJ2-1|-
TGTGCCAGCAGTTTCTTAAGGGGCGGGGATGAGCAGTTCTTC
CASSFLRGGDEQFF
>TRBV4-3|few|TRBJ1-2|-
TGCGCCAGCAGCCAAGCAAGTACAGGGTTCGGTGGCTACACCTTC
CASSQASTGFGGYTF
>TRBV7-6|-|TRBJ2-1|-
TGTGCCAGCAGTCGAGTCGTCTCCTACAATGAGCAGTTCTTC
CASSRVVSYNEQFF
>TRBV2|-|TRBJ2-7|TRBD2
TGTGCCAGCATTAAGGGGACTAGCGGCTACGAGCAGTACTTC
CASIKGTSGYEQYF
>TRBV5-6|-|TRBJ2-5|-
TGTGCCAGCAGCTTTAGAGACAGAGAGACCCAGTACTTC
CASSFRDRETQYF
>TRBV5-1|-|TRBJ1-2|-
TGCGCCAGCAGCAGGTCCCCCGGAGACTATGGCTACACCTTC
CASSRSPGDYGYTF